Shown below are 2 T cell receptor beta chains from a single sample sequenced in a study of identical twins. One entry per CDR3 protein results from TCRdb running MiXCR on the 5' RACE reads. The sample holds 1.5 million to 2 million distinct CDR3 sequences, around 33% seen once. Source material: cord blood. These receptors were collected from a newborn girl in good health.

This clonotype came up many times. The CDR3 is CASSQDPRGSSYNEQFF. The CDR3 DNA reads TGTGCCAGCAGCCAAGATCCCCGCGGTAGCTCCTACAATGAGCAGTTCTTC. The V gene is TRBV4-2, the J gene TRBJ2-1; no firm D call. The CDR3 consists of 17 residues. Germline-derived CDR1 and CDR2 are LGHNA and YNFKEQ. The germline V and J ends were trimmed by 0 bases and 0 bases, with 12 bases remaining between them.

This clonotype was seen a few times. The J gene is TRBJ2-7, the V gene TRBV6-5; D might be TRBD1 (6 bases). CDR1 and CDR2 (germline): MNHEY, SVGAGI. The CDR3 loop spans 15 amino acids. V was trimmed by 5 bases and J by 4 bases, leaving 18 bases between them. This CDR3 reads CASSTGRTGRYEQYF. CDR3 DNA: TGTGCCAGCAGTACTGGTCGTACAGGGCGTTACGAGCAGTACTTC.